This T cell receptor (beta chain) emerged from a study of radiation and T cells in renal cell carcinoma. Assay: immunoSEQ multiplex PCR; the TCRdb copy retains only in-frame clones and omits some. The data hold some 150,000 clones, with over 65% observed a single time. Germline CDR1 reads SGHVS; CDR2 reads FNYEAQ. The CDR3 runs 14 residues. Between the trimmed V and J ends, which lost 1 base and 0 bases, there was a span of 5 bases. General study findings and limits: In blood, top tumor clones expanded by 2 weeks, shrinking by 4.

Turning to this clone: The antigen is not known.

Time point of the sample: baseline pretreatment blood. The sample's treatment: 15 Gy SBRT to primary tumor, nephrectomy 4 weeks later. This sequence originates from a woman between 45 and 65 years old with renal cell carcinoma. The V and J genes are TRBV7-6 and TRBJ2-3, with D uncertain. The sample was blood, taken from a patient whose treatment included radiotherapy and nephrectomy. The CDR3, as DNA: TGTGCCAGCAGCTTAGACCCTAGCACAGATACGCAGTATTTT. It codes for CASSLDPSTDTQYF. The full variable domain, in which reference TRBV7-6 and TRBJ2-3 provide the parts outside the CDR3, is GAGVSQSPRYKVTKRGQDVALRCDPISGHVSLYWYRQALGQGPEFLTYFNYEAQQDKSGLPNDRFSAERPEGSISTLTIQRTEQRDSAMYRCASSLDPSTDTQYFGPGTRLTVL.